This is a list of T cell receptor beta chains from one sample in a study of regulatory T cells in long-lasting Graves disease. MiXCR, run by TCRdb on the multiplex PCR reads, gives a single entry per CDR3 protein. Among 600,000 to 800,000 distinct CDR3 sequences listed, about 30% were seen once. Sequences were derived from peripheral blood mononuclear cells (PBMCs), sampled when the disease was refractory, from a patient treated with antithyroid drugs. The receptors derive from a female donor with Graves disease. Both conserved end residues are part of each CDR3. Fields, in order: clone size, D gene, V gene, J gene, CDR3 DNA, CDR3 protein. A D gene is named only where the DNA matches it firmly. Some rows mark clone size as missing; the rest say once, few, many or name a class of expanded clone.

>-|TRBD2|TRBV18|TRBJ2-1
TGTGCCAGCTCACCACAGGCTAGCGGGCCCCGGGGTGAGCAGTTCTTC
CASSPQASGPRGEQFF
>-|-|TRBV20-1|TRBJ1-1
TGCAGTGCTAGTATATTGGGTCGTGCTGAAGCTTTCTTT
CSASILGRAEAFF
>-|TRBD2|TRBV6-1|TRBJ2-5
TGTGCCAGCAGTGCCACGGGGAGGGTCACAGAGACCCAGTACTTC
CASSATGRVTETQYF
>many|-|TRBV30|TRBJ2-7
TGTGCCTTTCGGAGCGGTGGTTACGAGCAGTACTTC
CAFRSGGYEQYF
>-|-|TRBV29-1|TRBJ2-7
TGCAGCGTGGGCTCTAGCTACGAGCAGTACTTC
CSVGSSYEQYF
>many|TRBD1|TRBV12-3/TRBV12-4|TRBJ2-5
TGTGCCAGCAGTCCATCGACAGGGATGGAGACCCAGTACTTC
CASSPSTGMETQYF
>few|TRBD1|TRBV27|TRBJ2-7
TGTGCCAGCAGTATACTACCAGGACAGGGGCTTCACGAGCAGTACTTC
CASSILPGQGLHEQYF
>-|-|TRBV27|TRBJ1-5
TGTGCCAGCAGTTTATCGGTTTCAGGGATCAATCAGCCCCAGCATTTT
CASSLSVSGINQPQHF
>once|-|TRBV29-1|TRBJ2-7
TGCAGCGTTGGTGGGAGGGGGGCGGACGAGCAGTACTTC
CSVGGRGADEQYF
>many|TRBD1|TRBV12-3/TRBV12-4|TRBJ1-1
TGTGCCAGCAGTACCCGACAGGGCACTGAAGCTTTCTTT
CASSTRQGTEAFF
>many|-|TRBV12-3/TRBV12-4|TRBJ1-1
TGTGCCAGCAGTCCTAAACAGGGTAACACTGAAGCTTTCTTT
CASSPKQGNTEAFF
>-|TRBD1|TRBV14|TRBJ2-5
TGTGCCAGCAGCCAAAAAAGACCGGGACAGGGGAAGGAGACCCAGTACTTC
CASSQKRPGQGKETQYF
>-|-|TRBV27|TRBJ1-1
TGTGCCAGCAGTTTATTAGCCAGGAACACTGAAGCTTTCTTT
CASSLLARNTEAFF
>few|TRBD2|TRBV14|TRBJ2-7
TGTGCCAGCAGCCAAGATTGGGCTAGCGGATCCTACGAGCAGTACTTC
CASSQDWASGSYEQYF